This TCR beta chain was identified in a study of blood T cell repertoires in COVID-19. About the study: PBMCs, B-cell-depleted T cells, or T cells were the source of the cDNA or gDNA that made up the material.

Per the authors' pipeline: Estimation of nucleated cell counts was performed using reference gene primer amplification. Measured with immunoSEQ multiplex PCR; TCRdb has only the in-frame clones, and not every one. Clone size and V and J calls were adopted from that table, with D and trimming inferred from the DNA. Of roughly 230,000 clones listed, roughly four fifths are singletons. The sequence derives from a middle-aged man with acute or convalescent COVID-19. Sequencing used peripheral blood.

CDR3 sequence: CASSLSGGPSYNEQFF. CDR3 nucleotides: TGTGCCAGCAGTTTGTCGGGAGGGCCATCCTACAATGAGCAGTTCTTC. The V and J genes are TRBV28 and TRBJ2-1, with 8 bases that match TRBD2. The CDR3 is 16 amino acids. Trimming removed 3 bases from V and 1 base from J; junction bases left unmatched: 5. The germline CDR1 and CDR2 sequences are MDHEN and SYDVKM.